Listed below are T cell receptor beta chains from one sample, sequenced in a study of blood T cell repertoires in COVID-19. Repertoires were generated with immunoSEQ multiplex PCR, while TCRdb's copy carries only in-frame clones and drops some. The data hold about 98,000 clones, with roughly 80% observed a single time. Sequencing was carried out using peripheral blood. The receptors shown here come from a man aged 70 or older with active or convalescent COVID-19. CDR3s leave out the opening cysteine and the closing phenylalanine or tryptophan. Where a row states a size, it is once, few, many or the class of an expanded clone; other rows omit it.

cdr3_aa,cdr3_length,clone_size,v_call
ASSVQGRYEQY,11,-,TRBV5-4
ASSYSRTGAHEQY,13,-,TRBV6-5
ASSPNTGVYSNQPQH,15,-,TRBV4-1
ASSLYRETQY,10,once,TRBV7-6
AWSVLAGGQF,10,once,TRBV30
ASSLANEQF,9,-,TRBV7-3
ASSLSGFSTDTQY,13,-,TRBV7-2
ASSLGWKDRGIEQY,14,-,TRBV5-6
ATSREYRANYGYT,13,-,TRBV15
ASSLRSVTYEQY,12,-,TRBV11-3
ASRPERGVTGELF,13,-,TRBV5-1
ASSPREQPQH,10,-,TRBV6-6
ASSLQGGMNTGELF,14,-,TRBV5-1
ASSQSNEGGSGANVLT,16,-,TRBV5-4
ASSFPGTGGADTQY,14,-,TRBV6-5
AWSQDRTSGNTIY,13,-,TRBV30
ASSFQWGGEAF,11,-,TRBV12-3/TRBV12-4
ASSGVWTSGGPTPDTQY,17,-,TRBV2
ASRVGFNQPQH,11,-,TRBV12-3/TRBV12-4
ASSPRTGSHYGYT,13,-,TRBV19
SVEGQSSGANVLT,13,once,TRBV29-1
ASSPRGRDVYGYT,13,-,TRBV5-6